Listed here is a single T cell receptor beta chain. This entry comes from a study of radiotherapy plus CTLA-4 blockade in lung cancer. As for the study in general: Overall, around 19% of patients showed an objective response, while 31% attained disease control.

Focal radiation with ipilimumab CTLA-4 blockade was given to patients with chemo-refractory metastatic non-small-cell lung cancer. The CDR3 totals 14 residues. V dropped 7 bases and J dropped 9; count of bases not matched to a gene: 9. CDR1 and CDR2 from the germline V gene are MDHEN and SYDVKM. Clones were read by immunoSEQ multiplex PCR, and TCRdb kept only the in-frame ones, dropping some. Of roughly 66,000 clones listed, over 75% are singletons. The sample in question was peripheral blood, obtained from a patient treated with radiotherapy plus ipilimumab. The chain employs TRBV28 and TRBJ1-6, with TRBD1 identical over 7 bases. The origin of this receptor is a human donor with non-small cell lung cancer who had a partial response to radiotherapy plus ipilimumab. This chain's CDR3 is CASKPDRASSPLHF. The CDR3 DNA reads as TGTGCCAGCAAACCCGACAGGGCTAGTTCACCCCTCCACTTT.